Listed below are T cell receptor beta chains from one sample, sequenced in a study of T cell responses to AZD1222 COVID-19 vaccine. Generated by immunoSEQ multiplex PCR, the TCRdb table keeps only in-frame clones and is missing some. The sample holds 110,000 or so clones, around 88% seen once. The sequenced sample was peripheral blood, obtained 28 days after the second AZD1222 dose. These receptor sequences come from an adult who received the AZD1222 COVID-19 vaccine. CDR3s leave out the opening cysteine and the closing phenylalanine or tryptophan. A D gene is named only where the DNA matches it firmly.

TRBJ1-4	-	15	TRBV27	ASSPPRTSATNEKLF
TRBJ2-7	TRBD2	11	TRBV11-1	ASSTPGLAEQY
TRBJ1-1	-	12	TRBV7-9	ASSLAEMNTEAF
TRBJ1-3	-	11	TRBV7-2	ASSFNSGNTIY
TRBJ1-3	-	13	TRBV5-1	ASSTGGHSGNTIY
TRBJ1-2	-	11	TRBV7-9	ASSSSDSLVYT
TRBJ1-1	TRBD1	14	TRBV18	ASSPRTGGWDTEAF
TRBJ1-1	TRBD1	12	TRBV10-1	ASSGDRGPTEAF
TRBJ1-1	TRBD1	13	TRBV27	ASRKNDRAGAEAF
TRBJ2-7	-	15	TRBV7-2	ASSLGAGSFYSYEQY
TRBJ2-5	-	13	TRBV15	ATSRDNRERETQY
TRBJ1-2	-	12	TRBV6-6	ASRSTGDNYGYT
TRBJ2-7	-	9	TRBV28	ASSSPREQY
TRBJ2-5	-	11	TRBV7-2	ASSFTGQETQY
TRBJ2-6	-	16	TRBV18	ASSPPQGRGSGANVLT
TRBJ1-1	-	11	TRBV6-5	ASSYGRDTEAF
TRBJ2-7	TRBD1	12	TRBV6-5	ASTLPGGSYEQY
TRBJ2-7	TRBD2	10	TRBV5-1	ASSGGGYEQY
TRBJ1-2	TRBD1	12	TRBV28	ASSPPGTGVGYT
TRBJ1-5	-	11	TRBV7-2	ASSPDPNQPQH
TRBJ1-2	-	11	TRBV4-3	ASSQAYNYGYT
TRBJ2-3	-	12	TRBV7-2	ASSLSRAPDTQY